The clone carrying this T cell receptor (beta chain) has a handful of counts. This specimen belongs to a study of T-cell memory formation after mild COVID-19. TCRdb re-called the 5' RACE reads with MiXCR, one entry per CDR3 protein. The sample consists of hundreds of thousands of distinct CDR3 sequences, under 30% of them appearing once. The CDR3 spans 14 residues. Germline CDR1 is SQVTM and CDR2 is ANQGSEA. Trimming shortened V by 5 bases and J by 6 bases, and 16 bases separated the two germline ends. This sequence originates from an adult woman who had mild COVID-19 (a few samples of this study predate the infection). Cell type and time point are not known. The chain combines TRBV29-1 with TRBJ2-2; D possibly corresponds to TRBD1 (6 bases). The sequencing input was PBMCs or a T cell subset sorted from them (not recorded which). CDR3 protein: CSVLLAGVPGELFF. CDR3 DNA: TGCAGCGTTTTATTGGCAGGGGTACCCGGGGAGCTGTTTTTT.